Listed here are 10 T cell receptor beta chains from one sample, sequenced in a study of blood T cells in healthy people across ages. Together with a sample-barcoded 5' primer, a J-beta primer mix was included in a second PCR lasting about 6 to 11 cycles. TCRdb re-called the 5' RACE reads with MiXCR, one entry per CDR3 protein. The data hold around 1,000,000 distinct CDR3 sequences, with less than 45% observed a single time. Sequencing used blood. The origin of the receptors is a young man in good health.

Only a few counts were recorded for this clonotype. The J gene is TRBJ1-4, the V gene TRBV7-9; D gene ambiguous. V shed 3 bases and J shed 3 bases, with 17 bases lying between them. Germline lookup yields CDR1 SEHNR and CDR2 FQNEAQ (reference sequence). CDR3 length equals 17 residues. The CDR3 sequence: CASSLFRTDPSNEKLFF. For the CDR3, the DNA is TGTGCCAGCAGCTTGTTTCGCACGGATCCATCTAATGAAAAACTGTTTTTT. The full variable domain, in which reference TRBV7-9 and TRBJ1-4 provide the parts outside the CDR3, is DTGVSQNPRHKITKRGQNVTFRCDPISEHNRLYWYRQTLGQGPEFLTYFQNEAQLEKSRLLSDRFSAERPKGSFSTLEIQRTEQGDSAMYLCASSLFRTDPSNEKLFFGSGTQLSVL.

A remark on this clonotype: A much larger clone is a single base away; this may be a read error. This chain links TRBV25-1 with TRBJ2-3; D call uncertain. The CDR3 extends over 14 amino acids. Looked up from germline, CDR1 is MGHDK and CDR2 is SYGVNS. The CDR3 spells CASGEFRSTDTQYF. The CDR3, as DNA: TGTGCCAGCGGTGAATTCCGTAGCACAGATACGCAGTATTTT.

The V call is TRBV28, the J call TRBJ1-4; 8 nucleotides align to TRBD1. Germline CDR1 reads MDHEN; CDR2 reads SYDVKM. The CDR3 runs 16 residues. V lost 6 bases, J lost 3 bases, and 9 bases stayed unmatched. This chain's CDR3 is CASSNRQGTPNEKLFF. The CDR3 DNA sequence: TGTGCCAGCAGCAACAGACAGGGGACCCCTAATGAAAAACTGTTTTTT.

The V gene is TRBV29-1, the J gene TRBJ2-1, with D possibly being TRBD2 (5 bases). Germline V CDR1 and CDR2: SQVTM, ANQGSEA. This CDR3 contains 14 residues. Between the trimmed V and J ends, which lost 1 base and 10 bases, there was a span of 17 bases. CDR3 sequence: CSVEGRSEGNEQFF. CDR3 nucleotide sequence: TGCAGCGTTGAAGGCCGATCAGAGGGCAACGAGCAGTTCTTC.

This clonotype showed up many times. The chain is built from TRBV13 and TRBJ2-1, with 11 positions matching TRBD1. V lost 3 bases to trimming and J lost 5 bases; unmatched junction nucleotides: 0. Germline V gene data show CDR1 as PRHDT and CDR2 as FYEKMQ (reference sequence). This CDR3 is 14 amino acids long. The CDR3 here is CASSLGQGDNEQFF. CDR3 nucleotides: TGTGCCAGCAGCTTGGGACAGGGGGACAATGAGCAGTTCTTC.

The chain employs TRBV6-5 and TRBJ1-2; 7 bases align to TRBD1. V was clipped by 2 bases and J by 2 bases; unmatched bases: 8. The CDR3 has 16 residues. The germline gives CDR1 MNHEY, CDR2 SVGAGI. In DNA, the CDR3 is TGTGCCAGCAGTTACGACGGGGGGACAGCGAACTATGGCTACACCTTC. As protein: CASSYDGGTANYGYTF.

About this clonotype: One end of the junction is discordant with germline, which a read error may explain. The chain couples TRBV5-1 to TRBJ2-4; 9 nucleotides match TRBD1. Germline assignment: CDR1 SGHRS and CDR2 YFSETQ. This CDR3 spans 17 amino acids. CDR3 DNA: TGCACCAGCAGCTTGGTTCCCGGGACAGGGGCCAAAAACATTCAGTACTTC. This gives the protein CTSSLVPGTGAKNIQYF.

The CDR3, as DNA: TGCAGTGCTAGGGAAGGACAGAAAAGGGCCACAACTAATGAAAAACTGTTTTTT. It yields the protein CSAREGQKRATTNEKLFF. This sequence joins TRBV20-1 and TRBJ1-4, with D perhaps TRBD1 (6 bases). Trimming left V 3 bases short and J 0 bases short, with 20 bases between. This CDR3 is built from 18 residues. The germline CDR1 and CDR2 sequences are DFQATT and SNEGSKA (reference sequence).

In its sample, this clonotype was seen a few times. The rearrangement uses TRBV6-1 and TRBJ1-2; 7 bases are a match to TRBD1. CDR1 and CDR2 from the germline V gene are MNHNS and SASEGT. V gave up 6 bases and J gave up 7 bases; unmatched junction bases: 11. This CDR3 has 14 residues. The CDR3 loop is CASRKTGDGSGYTF. CDR3 nucleotides: TGTGCCAGCAGAAAAACAGGGGACGGCTCTGGCTACACCTTC.

The rearrangement links TRBV5-1 to TRBJ2-1; 10 bases match TRBD1. This CDR3 is built from 14 residues. In germline, CDR1 is SGHRS, CDR2 YFSETQ. The V and J ends lost 4 bases and 9 bases, in that order; junction bases with no gene match: 7. This CDR3 is CASSLRDRGTEQFF. CDR3 nucleotides: TGCGCCAGCAGCCTCCGGGACAGGGGTACTGAGCAGTTCTTC.